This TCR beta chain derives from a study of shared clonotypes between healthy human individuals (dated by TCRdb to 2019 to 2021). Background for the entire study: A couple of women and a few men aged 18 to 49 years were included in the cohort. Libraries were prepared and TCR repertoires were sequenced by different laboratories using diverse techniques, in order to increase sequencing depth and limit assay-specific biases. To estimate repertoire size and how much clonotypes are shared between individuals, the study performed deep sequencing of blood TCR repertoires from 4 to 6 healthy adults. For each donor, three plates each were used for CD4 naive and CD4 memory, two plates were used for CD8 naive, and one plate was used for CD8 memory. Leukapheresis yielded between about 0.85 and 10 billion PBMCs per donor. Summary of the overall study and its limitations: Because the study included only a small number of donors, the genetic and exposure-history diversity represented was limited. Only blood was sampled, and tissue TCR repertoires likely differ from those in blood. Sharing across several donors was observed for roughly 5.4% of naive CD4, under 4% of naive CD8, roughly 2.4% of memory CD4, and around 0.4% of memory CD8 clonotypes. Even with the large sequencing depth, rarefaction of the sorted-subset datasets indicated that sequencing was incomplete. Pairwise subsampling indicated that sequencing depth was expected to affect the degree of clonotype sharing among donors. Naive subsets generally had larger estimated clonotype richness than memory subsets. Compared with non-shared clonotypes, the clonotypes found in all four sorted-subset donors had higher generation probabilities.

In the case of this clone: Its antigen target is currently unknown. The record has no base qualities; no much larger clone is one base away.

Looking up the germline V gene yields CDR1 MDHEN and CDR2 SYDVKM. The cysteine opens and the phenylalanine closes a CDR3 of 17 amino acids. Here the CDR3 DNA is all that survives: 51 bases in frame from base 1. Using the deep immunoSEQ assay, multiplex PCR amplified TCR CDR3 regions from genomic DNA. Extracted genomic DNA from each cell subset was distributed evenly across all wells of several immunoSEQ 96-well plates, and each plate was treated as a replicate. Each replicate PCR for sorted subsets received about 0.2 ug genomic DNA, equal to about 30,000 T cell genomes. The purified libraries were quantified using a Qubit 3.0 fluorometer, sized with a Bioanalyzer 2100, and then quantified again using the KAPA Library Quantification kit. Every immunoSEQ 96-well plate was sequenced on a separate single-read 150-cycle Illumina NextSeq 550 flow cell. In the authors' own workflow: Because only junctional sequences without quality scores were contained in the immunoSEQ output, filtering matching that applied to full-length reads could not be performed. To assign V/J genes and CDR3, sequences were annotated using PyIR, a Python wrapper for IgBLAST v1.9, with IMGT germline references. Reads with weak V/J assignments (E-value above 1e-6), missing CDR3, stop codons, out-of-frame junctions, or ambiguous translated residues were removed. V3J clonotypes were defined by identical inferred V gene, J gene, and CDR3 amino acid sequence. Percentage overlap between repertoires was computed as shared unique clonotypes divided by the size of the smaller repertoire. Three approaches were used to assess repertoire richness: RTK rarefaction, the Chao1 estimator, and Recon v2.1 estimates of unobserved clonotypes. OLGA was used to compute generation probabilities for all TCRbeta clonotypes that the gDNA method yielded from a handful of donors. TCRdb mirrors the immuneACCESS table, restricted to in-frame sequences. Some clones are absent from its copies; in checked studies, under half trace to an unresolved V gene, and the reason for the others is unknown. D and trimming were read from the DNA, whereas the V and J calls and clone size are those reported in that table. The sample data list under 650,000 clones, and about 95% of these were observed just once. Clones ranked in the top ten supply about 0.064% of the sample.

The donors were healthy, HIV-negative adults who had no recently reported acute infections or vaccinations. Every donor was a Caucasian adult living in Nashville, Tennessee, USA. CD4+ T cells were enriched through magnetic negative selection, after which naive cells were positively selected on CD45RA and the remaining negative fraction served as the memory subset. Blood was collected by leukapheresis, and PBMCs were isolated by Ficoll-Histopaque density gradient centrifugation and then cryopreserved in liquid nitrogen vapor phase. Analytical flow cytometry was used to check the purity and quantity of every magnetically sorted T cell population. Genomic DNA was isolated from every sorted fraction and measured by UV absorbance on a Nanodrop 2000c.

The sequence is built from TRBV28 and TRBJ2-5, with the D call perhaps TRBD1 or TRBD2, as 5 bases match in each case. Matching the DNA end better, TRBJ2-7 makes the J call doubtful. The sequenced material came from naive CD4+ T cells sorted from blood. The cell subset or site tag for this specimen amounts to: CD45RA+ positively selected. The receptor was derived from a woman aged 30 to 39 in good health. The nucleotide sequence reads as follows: TGTGCCAGCAGTCCCCATAGAGGAGCAGGGAGTAGAGACGAGCAGTACTTC. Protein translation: CASSPHRGAGSRDEQYF.